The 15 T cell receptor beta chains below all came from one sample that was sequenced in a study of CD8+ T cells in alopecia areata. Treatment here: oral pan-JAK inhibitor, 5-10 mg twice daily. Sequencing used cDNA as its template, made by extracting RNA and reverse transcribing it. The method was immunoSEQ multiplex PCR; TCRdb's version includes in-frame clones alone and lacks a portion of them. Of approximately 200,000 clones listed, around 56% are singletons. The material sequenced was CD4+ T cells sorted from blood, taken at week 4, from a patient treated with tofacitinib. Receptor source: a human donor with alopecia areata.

The CDR3 reads CASSQGTYSSYNEQFF. The CDR3 bases are TGTGCCAGCAGCCAAGGAACCTATAGCTCCTACAATGAGCAGTTCTTC. J is TRBJ2-1 and V is TRBV4-2; no clear D gene. In germline, CDR1 is LGHNA, CDR2 YNFKEQ. The V gene lost 1 base and the J gene lost 0 bases, with 10 bases spanning the gap. The CDR3 spans 16 residues.

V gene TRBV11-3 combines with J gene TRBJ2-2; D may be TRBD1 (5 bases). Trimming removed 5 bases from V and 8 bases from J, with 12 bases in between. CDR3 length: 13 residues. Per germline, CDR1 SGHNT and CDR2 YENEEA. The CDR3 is CASSIGVSGELFF. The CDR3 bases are TGTGCCAGCAGCATAGGGGTATCGGGGGAGCTGTTTTTT.

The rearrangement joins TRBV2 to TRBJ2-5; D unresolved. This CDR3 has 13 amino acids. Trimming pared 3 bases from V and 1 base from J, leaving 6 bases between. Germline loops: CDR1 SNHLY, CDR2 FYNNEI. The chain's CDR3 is CASSELSQETQYF. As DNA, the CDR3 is TGTGCCAGCAGTGAGCTCAGCCAAGAGACCCAGTACTTC.

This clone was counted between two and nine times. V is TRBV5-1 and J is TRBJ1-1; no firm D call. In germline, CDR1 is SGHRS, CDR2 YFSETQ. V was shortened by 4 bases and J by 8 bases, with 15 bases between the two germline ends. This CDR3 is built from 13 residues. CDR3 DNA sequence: TGCGCCAGCAGCCTAGAACCCGCGAGGGAAGCTTTCTTT. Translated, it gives CASSLEPAREAFF. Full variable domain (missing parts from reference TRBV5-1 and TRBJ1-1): KAGVTQTPRYLIKTRGQQVTLSCSPISGHRSVSWYQQTPGQGLQFLFEYFSETQRNKGNFPGRFSGRQFSNSRSEMNVSTLELGDSALYLCASSLEPAREAFFGQGTRLTVV.

The CDR3 DNA sequence: TGTGCCAGCACCCCCCTCAGGGTTGTTGGCTATGGCTACACCTTC. This codes for CASTPLRVVGYGYTF. The rearrangement links TRBV28 to TRBJ1-2; D perhaps matches TRBD1 (5 bases). The CDR3 extends over 15 amino acids. V was cut by 7 bases and J by 4 bases, with 19 bases left in between. Germline loops: CDR1 MDHEN, CDR2 SYDVKM.

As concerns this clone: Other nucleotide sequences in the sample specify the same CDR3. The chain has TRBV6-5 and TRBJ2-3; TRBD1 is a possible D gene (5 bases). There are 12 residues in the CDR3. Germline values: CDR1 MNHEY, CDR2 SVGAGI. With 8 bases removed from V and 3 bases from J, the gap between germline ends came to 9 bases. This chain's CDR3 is CASRRGTDTQYF. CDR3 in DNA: TGTGCCAGCCGAAGGGGAACAGATACGCAGTATTTT.

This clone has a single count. CDR3 in DNA: TGTGCCAGCAGCTCGCTAGCGGGGGATGTTTACGAGCAGTACTTC. It translates to CASSSLAGDVYEQYF. V and J are TRBV7-2 and TRBJ2-7, with 10 bases matching TRBD2. This CDR3 has 15 residues. Germline V gene data show CDR1 as SGHTA and CDR2 as FQGNSA. V was pared by 4 bases and J by 4 bases, with 7 bases of the junction left unmatched.

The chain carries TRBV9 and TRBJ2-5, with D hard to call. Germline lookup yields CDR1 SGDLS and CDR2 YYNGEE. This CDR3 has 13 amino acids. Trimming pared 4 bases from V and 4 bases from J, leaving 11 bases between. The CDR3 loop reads CASSPRPGETQYF. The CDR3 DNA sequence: TGTGCCAGCAGCCCCCGACCAGGAGAGACCCAGTACTTC.

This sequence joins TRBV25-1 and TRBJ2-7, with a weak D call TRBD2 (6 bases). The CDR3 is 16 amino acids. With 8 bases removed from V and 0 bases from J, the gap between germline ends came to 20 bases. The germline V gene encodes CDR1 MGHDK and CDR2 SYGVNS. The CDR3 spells CASPGTPQWGSYEQYF. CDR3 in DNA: TGTGCCAGCCCCGGGACTCCCCAGTGGGGCTCCTACGAGCAGTACTTC.

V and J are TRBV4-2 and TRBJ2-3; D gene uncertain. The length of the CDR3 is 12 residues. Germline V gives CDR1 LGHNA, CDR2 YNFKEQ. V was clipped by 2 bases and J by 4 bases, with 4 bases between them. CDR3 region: CASSQHSDTQYF. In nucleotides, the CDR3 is TGTGCCAGCAGCCAACACTCAGATACGCAGTATTTT.

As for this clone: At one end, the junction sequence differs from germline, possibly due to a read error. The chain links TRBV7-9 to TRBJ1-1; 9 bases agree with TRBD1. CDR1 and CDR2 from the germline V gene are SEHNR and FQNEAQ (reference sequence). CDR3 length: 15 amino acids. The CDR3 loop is CASSFASLGTGRLIF. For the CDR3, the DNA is TGTGCCAGCAGCTTCGCTTCTCTGGGGACAGGGAGGTTGATCTTT.

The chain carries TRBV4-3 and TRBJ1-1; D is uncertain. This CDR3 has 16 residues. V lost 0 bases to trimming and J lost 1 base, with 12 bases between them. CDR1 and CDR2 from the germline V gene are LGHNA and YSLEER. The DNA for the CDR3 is TGCGCCAGCAGCCAAGACGCGGGGTCCAGGAACACTGAAGCTTTCTTT. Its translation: CASSQDAGSRNTEAFF.

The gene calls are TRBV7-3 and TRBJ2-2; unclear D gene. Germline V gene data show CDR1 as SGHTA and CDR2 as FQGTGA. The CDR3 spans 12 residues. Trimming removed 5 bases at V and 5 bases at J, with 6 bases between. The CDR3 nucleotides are TGTGCCAGCAGCCGGGTTACCGGGGAGCTGTTTTTT. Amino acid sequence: CASSRVTGELFF. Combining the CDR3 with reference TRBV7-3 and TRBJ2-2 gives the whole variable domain GAGVSQTPSNKVTEKGKYVELRCDPISGHTALYWYRQSLGQGPEFLIYFQGTGAADDSGLPNDRFFAVRPEGSVSTLKIQRTERGDSAVYLCASSRVTGELFFGEGSRLTVL.

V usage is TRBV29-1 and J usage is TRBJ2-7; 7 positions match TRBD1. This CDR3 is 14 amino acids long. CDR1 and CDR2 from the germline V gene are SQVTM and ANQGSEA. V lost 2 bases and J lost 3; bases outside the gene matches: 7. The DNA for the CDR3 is TGCAGCGTTGAACCGGTACGGACAGGCTACGAGCAGTACTTC. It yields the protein CSVEPVRTGYEQYF.

The CDR3: CASSFVGGMAKNIQYF. The CDR3 DNA reads as TGTGCCAGCAGCTTCGTGGGAGGGATGGCCAAAAACATTCAGTACTTC. The rearrangement joins TRBV5-4 to TRBJ2-4; 7 nucleotides align to TRBD2. The germline gives CDR1 SGHNT, CDR2 YYREEE (reference sequence). The CDR3 has 16 residues. Trimming at V came to 2 bases and at J to 1 base, leaving 6 bases not matched to a gene. The entire variable domain, with the rest obtained from reference TRBV5-4 and TRBJ2-4, is as follows: ETGVTQSPTHLIKTRGQQVTLRCSSQSGHNTVSWYQQALGQGPQFIFQYYREEENGRGNFPPRFSGLQFPNYSSELNVNALELDDSALYLCASSFVGGMAKNIQYFGAGTRLSVL.